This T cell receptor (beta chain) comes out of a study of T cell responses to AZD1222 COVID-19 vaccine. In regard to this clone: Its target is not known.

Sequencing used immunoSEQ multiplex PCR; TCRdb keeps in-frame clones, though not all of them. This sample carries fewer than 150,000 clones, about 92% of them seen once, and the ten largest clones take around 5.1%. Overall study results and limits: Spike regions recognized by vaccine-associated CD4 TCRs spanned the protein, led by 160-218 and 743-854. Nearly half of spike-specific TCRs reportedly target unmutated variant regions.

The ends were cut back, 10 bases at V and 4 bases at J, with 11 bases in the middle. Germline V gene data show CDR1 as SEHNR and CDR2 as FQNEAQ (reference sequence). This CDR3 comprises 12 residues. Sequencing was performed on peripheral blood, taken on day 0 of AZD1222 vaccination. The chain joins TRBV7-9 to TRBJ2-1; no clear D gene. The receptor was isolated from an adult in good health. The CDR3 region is CATPDGYNEQFF. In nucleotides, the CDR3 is TGTGCCACCCCGGACGGATACAATGAGCAGTTCTTC.